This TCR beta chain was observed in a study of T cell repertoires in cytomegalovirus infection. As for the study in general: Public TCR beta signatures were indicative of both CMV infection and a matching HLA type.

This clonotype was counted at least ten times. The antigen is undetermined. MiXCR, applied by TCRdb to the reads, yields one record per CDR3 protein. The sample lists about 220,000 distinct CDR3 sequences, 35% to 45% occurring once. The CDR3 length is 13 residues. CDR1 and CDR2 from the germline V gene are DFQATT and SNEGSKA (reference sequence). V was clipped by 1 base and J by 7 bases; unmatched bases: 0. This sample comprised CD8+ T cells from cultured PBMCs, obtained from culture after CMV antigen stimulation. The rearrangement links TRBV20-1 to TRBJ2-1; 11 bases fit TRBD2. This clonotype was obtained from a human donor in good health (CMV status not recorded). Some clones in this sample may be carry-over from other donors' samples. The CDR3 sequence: CSARVAGGNEQFF. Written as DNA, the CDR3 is TGCAGTGCTAGAGTAGCGGGAGGGAATGAGCAGTTCTTC.